This paragraph reports one T cell receptor (beta chain). The authors' processing: Quantification of nucleated cells was approximated via reference gene primer amplification. Produced via immunoSEQ multiplex PCR; TCRdb's table is partial and in-frame only. V, J and clone size derive from that table, while D and trimming were established from the DNA sequence. The top ten clones hold approximately 7.2% of a sample with around 250,000 clones, more than 85% of them seen once. This entry comes from a study of blood T cell repertoires in COVID-19. The junction had 11 bases not matched to a gene; V was cut back by 5 bases and J by 7 bases. Germline V gives CDR1 MNHEY, CDR2 SVGAGI. This CDR3 is built from 15 residues.

The sequencing input was peripheral blood. The rearrangement links TRBV6-5 to TRBJ1-2; 9 nucleotides line up with TRBD1. The source of this sequence is a woman in her sixties or seventies with active or convalescent COVID-19. DNA for the CDR3: TGTGCCAGCAGTATACATCGGACAGGGGAATTTGGCTACACCTTC. Protein product: CASSIHRTGEFGYTF.